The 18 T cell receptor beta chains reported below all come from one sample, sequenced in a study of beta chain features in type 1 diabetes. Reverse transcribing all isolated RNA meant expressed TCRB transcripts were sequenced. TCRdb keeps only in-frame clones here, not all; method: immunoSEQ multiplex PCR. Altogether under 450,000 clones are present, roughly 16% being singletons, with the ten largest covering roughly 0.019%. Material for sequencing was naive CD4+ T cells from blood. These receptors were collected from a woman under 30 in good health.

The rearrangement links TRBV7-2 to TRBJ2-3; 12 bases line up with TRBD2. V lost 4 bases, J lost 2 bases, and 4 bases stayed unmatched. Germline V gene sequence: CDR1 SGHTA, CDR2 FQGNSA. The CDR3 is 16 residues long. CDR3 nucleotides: TGTGCCAGCAGCTCGACTAGCGGGAGTCTCACAGATACGCAGTATTTT. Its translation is CASSSTSGSLTDTQYF. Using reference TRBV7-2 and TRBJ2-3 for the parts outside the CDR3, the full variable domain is GAGVSQSPSNKVTEKGKDVELRCDPISGHTALYWYRQSLGQGLEFLIYFQGNSAPDKSGLPSDRFSAERTGGSVSTLTIQRTQQEDSAVYLCASSSTSGSLTDTQYFGPGTRLTVL.

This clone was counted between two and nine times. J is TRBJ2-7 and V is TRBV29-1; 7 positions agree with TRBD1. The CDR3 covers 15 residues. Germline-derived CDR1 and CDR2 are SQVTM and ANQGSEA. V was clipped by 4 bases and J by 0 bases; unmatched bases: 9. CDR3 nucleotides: TGCAGCGTTGGAGGGACAGCTCAATTCTCCTACGAGCAGTACTTC. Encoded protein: CSVGGTAQFSYEQYF.

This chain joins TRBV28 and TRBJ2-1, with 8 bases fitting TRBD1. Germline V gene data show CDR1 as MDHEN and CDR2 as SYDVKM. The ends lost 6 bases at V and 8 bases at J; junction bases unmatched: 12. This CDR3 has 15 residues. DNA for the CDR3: TGTGCCAGCAGCCTAGGGGCAGGGGGCAGGGATGAGCAGTTCTTC. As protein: CASSLGAGGRDEQFF.

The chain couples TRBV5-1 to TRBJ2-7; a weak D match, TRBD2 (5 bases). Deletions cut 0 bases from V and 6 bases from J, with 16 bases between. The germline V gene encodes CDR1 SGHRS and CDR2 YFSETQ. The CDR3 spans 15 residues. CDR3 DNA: TGCGCCAGCAGCTTGGTAGCCGGAGGTCAACGCGAGCAGTACTTC. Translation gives CASSLVAGGQREQYF.

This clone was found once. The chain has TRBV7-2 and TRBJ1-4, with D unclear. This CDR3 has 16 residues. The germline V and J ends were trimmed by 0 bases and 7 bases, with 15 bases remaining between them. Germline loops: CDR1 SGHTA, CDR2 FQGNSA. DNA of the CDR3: TGTGCCAGCAGCTTAGCCCCGGGTTATCCATCTGAAAAACTGTTTTTT. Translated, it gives CASSLAPGYPSEKLFF.

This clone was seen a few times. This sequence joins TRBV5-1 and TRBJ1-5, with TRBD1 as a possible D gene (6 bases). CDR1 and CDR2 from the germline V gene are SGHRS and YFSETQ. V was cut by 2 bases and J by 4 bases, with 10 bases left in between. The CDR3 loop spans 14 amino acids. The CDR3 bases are TGCGCCAGCAGCTTTTCAGGGGCAAATCAGCCCCAGCATTTT. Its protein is CASSFSGANQPQHF. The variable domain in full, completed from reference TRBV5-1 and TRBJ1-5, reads KAGVTQTPRYLIKTRGQQVTLSCSPISGHRSVSWYQQTPGQGLQFLFEYFSETQRNKGNFPGRFSGRQFSNSRSEMNVSTLELGDSALYLCASSFSGANQPQHFGDGTRLSIL.

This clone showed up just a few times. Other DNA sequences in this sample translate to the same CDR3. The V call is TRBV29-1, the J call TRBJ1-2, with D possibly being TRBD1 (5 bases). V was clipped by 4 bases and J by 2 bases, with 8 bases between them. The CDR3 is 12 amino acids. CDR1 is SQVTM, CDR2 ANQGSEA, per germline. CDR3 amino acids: CSVVRGNYGYTF. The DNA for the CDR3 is TGCAGCGTTGTTAGGGGCAACTATGGCTACACCTTC.

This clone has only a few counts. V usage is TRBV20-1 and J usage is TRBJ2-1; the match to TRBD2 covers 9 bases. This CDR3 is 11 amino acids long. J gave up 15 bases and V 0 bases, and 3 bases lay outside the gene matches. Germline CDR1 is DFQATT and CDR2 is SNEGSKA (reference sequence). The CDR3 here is CSARDSGSAFF. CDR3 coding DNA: TGCAGTGCTAGAGATAGCGGGAGTGCGTTCTTC.

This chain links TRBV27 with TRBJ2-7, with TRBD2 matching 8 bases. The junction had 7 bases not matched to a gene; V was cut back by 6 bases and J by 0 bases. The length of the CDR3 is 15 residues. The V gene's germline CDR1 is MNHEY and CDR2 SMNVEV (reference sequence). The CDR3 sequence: CASSGGGLDSYEQYF. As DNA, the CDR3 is TGTGCCAGCAGCGGCGGGGGGCTCGACTCCTACGAGCAGTACTTC.

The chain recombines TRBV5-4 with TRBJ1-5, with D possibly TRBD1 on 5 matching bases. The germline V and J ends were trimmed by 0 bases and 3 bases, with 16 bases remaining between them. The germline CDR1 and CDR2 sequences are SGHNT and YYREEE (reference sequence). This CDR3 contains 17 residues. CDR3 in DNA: TGTGCCAGCAGCTTGGGGCGGCGGGGGGTCTACAATCAGCCCCAGCATTTT. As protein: CASSLGRRGVYNQPQHF.

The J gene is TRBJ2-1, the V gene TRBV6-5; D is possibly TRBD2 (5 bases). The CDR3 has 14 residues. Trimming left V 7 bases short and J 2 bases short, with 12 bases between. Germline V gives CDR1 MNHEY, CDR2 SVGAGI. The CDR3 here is CASKRTEAYNEQFF. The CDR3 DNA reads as TGTGCCAGCAAGCGGACTGAGGCCTACAATGAGCAGTTCTTC.

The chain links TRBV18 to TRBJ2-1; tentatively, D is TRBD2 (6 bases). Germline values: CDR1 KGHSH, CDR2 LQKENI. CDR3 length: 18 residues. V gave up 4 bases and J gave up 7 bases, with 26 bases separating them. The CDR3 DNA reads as TGTGCCAGCTCACTCCTCAGCCCTACTAGCATACTGACGAATGAGCAGTTCTTC. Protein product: CASSLLSPTSILTNEQFF.

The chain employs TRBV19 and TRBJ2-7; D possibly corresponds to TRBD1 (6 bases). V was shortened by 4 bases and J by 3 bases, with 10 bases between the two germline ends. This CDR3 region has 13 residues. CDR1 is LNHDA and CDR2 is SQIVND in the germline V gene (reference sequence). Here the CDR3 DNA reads TGTGCCAGTAGTACGGACAGACGCTACGAGCAGTACTTC. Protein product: CASSTDRRYEQYF.

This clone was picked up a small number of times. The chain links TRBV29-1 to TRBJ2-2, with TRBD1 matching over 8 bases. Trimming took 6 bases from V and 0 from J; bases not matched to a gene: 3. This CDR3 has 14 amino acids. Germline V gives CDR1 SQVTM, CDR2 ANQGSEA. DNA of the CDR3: TGCAGCGTCTGGGACAGGACGAACACCGGGGAGCTGTTTTTT. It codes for CSVWDRTNTGELFF.

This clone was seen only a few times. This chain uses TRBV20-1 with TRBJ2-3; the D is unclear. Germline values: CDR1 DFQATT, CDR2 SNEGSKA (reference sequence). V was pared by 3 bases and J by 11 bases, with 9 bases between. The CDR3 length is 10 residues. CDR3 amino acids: CSASWSKQYF. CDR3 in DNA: TGCAGTGCTAGCTGGAGCAAGCAGTATTTT.

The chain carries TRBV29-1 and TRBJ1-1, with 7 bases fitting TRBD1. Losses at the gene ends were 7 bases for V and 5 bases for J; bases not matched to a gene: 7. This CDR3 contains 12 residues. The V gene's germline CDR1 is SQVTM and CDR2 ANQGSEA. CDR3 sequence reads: CSARQGGTEAFF. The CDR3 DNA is TGCAGCGCCAGACAGGGTGGGACTGAAGCTTTCTTT.

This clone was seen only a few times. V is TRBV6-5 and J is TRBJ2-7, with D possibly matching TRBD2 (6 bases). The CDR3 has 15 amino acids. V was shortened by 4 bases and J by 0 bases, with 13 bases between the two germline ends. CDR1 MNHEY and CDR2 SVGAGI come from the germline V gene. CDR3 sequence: CASSWLASSSYEQYF. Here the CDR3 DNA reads TGTGCCAGCAGTTGGCTAGCGTCTAGCTCCTACGAGCAGTACTTC.

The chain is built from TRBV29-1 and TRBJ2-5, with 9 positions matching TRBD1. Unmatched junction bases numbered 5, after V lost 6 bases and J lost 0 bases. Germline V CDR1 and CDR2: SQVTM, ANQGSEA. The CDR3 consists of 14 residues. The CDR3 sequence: CSVADRGYQETQYF. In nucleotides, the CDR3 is TGCAGCGTCGCCGACAGGGGGTACCAAGAGACCCAGTACTTC.